The 12 T cell receptor beta chains below all came from one sample that was sequenced in a study of T-cell reconstitution after alpha-beta-depleted transplantation in children. Preparing the TCRbeta library involved the use of unique molecular identifiers. TCRdb re-derived calls from the PCR reads in MiXCR, one entry per CDR3 protein. The repertoire holds a few hundred thousand distinct CDR3 sequences, with 12% as singletons. The sequenced sample was PBMCs from the stem cell graft donor, obtained from the stem cell graft. Receptors were obtained from a human donor who donated a stem cell graft to a child with combined immunodeficiency.

This clonotype was seen at least ten times. The V gene is TRBV7-2, the J gene TRBJ2-1; 11 bases line up with TRBD2. Looked up from germline, CDR1 is SGHTA and CDR2 is FQGNSA. V lost 6 bases and J lost 9; bases outside the gene matches: 7. CDR3 length: 14 amino acids. CDR3 protein: CASRLAGVFGEQFF. CDR3 nucleotides: TGTGCCAGCAGACTAGCGGGAGTATTTGGTGAGCAGTTCTTC.

This clonotype came up a few times. The V call is TRBV4-1, the J call TRBJ2-1, with 11 positions matching TRBD2. Looked up from germline, CDR1 is MGHRA and CDR2 is YSYEKL. The CDR3 sequence is 18 residues long. V lost 3 bases to trimming and J lost 0 bases; unmatched junction nucleotides: 7. CDR3 sequence (DNA): TGCGCCAGCAGCCATCATATTAGCGGGAGGGGCTCCTACAATGAGCAGTTCTTC. Translation gives CASSHHISGRGSYNEQFF.

The V gene is TRBV24-1, the J gene TRBJ2-1; D gene ambiguous. Per the germline V gene, CDR1 is KGHDR and CDR2 is SFDVKD. The CDR3 covers 13 residues. The V gene lost 4 bases and the J gene lost 9 bases, with 12 bases spanning the gap. The CDR3 nucleotides read TGTGCCACCAGTGACACCATTATTCGTGAGCAGTTCTTC. The encoded protein is CATSDTIIREQFF.

V is TRBV12-3 or TRBV12-4 and J is TRBJ2-3; D unresolved. Trimming removed 6 bases from V and 7 bases from J, with 11 bases in between. This CDR3 has 12 amino acids. The CDR3 DNA sequence: TGTGCCAGCAGCCCTGACTTGAATACGCAGTATTTT. It specifies CASSPDLNTQYF.

The chain employs TRBV4-2 and TRBJ1-5; D remains ambiguous. The CDR3 has 16 amino acids. Germline-derived CDR1 and CDR2 are LGHNA and YNFKEQ. V was cut by 0 bases and J by 0 bases, with 9 bases left in between. The CDR3 is CASSQEGTYSNQPQHF. CDR3 sequence (DNA): TGTGCCAGCAGCCAAGAAGGCACATATAGCAATCAGCCCCAGCATTTT.

The table lists this clonotype with a few counts. The rearrangement uses TRBV4-3 and TRBJ2-1; perhaps TRBD1 as D (5 bases). This CDR3 comprises 13 residues. The germline CDR1 and CDR2 sequences are LGHNA and YSLEER. V was shortened by 0 bases and J by 8 bases, with 8 bases between the two germline ends. The CDR3 loop is CASSQEPRDEQFF. CDR3 DNA sequence: TGCGCCAGCAGCCAAGAGCCCAGGGATGAGCAGTTCTTC.

This rearrangement joins TRBV12-3 or TRBV12-4 to TRBJ2-7, with D perhaps given as TRBD1 or TRBD2 (5 bases each). V shed 0 bases and J shed 3 bases, with 9 bases lying between them. The CDR3 totals 14 residues. For the CDR3, the DNA is TGTGCCAGCAGTTTAGCGCAGGGAGACTACGAGCAGTACTTC. Its protein is CASSLAQGDYEQYF.

This clonotype was seen many times. The V and J genes are TRBV6-1 and TRBJ2-7, with TRBD1 matching 7 bases. Germline V gene sequence: CDR1 MNHNS, CDR2 SASEGT. This CDR3 region has 14 residues. The V and J ends lost 7 bases and 6 bases, in that order; junction bases with no gene match: 12. CDR3 residues: CASTARRAGGEQYF. The CDR3, as DNA: TGTGCCAGCACCGCACGGAGAGCAGGGGGCGAGCAGTACTTC.

This clonotype was detected many times. V gene TRBV5-1 combines with J gene TRBJ2-7, with TRBD2 matching 13 bases. Germline CDR1 SGHRS, CDR2 YFSETQ. There are 18 residues in the CDR3. V shed 2 bases and J 0 bases; nucleotides not matched to a gene: 8. CDR3 in amino acids: CASSLMTSGRPSSYEQYF. CDR3 nucleotides: TGCGCCAGCAGCTTAATGACTAGCGGGAGGCCGAGCTCCTACGAGCAGTACTTC.

This chain joins TRBV6-5 and TRBJ2-3; 12 nucleotides match TRBD2. The CDR3 length is 16 residues. CDR1 and CDR2 from the germline V gene are MNHEY and SVGAGI. Trimming at V came to 0 bases and at J to 6 bases, leaving 4 bases not matched to a gene. DNA of the CDR3: TGTGCCAGCAGTTACTCGCCCGGACTAGCGGGGGATACGCAGTATTTT. Translating gives CASSYSPGLAGDTQYF.

This clonotype has a handful of counts. V and J are TRBV12-3 or TRBV12-4 and TRBJ1-5; tentative D call: TRBD1 (5 bases). CDR3 length: 16 amino acids. V lost 6 bases to trimming and J lost 1 base, with 16 bases between them. The CDR3, as DNA: TGTGCCAGCAGCTTTTCCCCTCAGGGCAGCAATCAGCCCCAGCATTTT. It yields the protein CASSFSPQGSNQPQHF.

This clonotype was counted ten times or more. The chain joins TRBV7-3 to TRBJ2-7; 8 bases line up with TRBD2. The CDR3 consists of 14 residues. Germline V gene lookup returns CDR1 SGHTA and CDR2 FQGTGA. V lost 2 bases and J lost 1; bases outside the gene matches: 1. Written as DNA, the CDR3 is TGTGCCAGCAGCTTAGTAGCGGGGTCCTACGAGCAGTACTTC. Translating it yields CASSLVAGSYEQYF.